These T cell receptor beta chains were read from a single sample in a study of early T cells in non-severe SARS-CoV-2 infection. Each CDR3 protein gets one entry after TCRdb re-called the 5' RACE reads with MiXCR. The table includes tens of thousands of distinct CDR3 sequences, just over 20% detected once. The sample here was whole blood, taken at baseline. These receptors were taken from an adult who was a healthcare worker with PCR-confirmed SARS-CoV-2 infection or an uninfected control (not recorded which). Both conserved end residues are part of each CDR3. A D gene is named only where the DNA matches it firmly. Only some rows state a clone size, as once, few, many or a class for expanded clones.

j_call clone_size d_call v_call cdr3_nt cdr3_aa
TRBJ2-1 - TRBD2 TRBV7-9 TGTGCCACCCCATCTGTAGCGGGGGGGTACAATGAGCAGTTCTTC CATPSVAGGYNEQFF
TRBJ1-4 - - TRBV10-3 TGTGCCATCAGTGAGTCGGGGGTCACTAATGAAAAACTGTTTTTT CAISESGVTNEKLFF
TRBJ2-1 few TRBD2 TRBV20-1 TGCAGTGCTAGGACTAGCGAGTACAATGAGCAGTTCTTC CSARTSEYNEQFF
TRBJ1-6 - - TRBV6-1 TGTGCCAGCAGTGATTATCAGATCCCCTCACCCCTCCACTTT CASSDYQIPSPLHF
TRBJ2-7 - - TRBV6-1 TGTGCCAGCAGGGCAACAGGACTCTTCGTGGGGCAGTACTTC CASRATGLFVGQYF
TRBJ2-7 - TRBD2 TRBV20-1 TGCAGTGCTAGAGATCGTCTAGCGGGGGTCGGCGAGCAGTACTTC CSARDRLAGVGEQYF
TRBJ2-7 few TRBD1 TRBV2 TGTGCCAGCAGACCCAACAGGGGTAACTACGAGCAGTACTTC CASRPNRGNYEQYF
TRBJ1-5 once - TRBV12-3/TRBV12-4 TGTGCCAGCAGTTTAGGGGGACGCTCGCCCCAGCATTTT CASSLGGRSPQHF
TRBJ2-1 - - TRBV3-1 TGTGCCAGCAGCCTTGCTGATGAGCAGTTCTTC CASSLADEQFF
TRBJ2-2 - TRBD1 TRBV5-5 TGTGCCAGCAGCTGGGACAGAAATCGGGAGCTGTTTTTT CASSWDRNRELFF
TRBJ2-1 - - TRBV9 TGTGCCAGCAGCGTAGGATCCACGACCCACAATGAGCAGTTCTTC CASSVGSTTHNEQFF
TRBJ1-1 few - TRBV28 TGTGCCAGCAGTTTTTGGGTCCTGAACACTGAAGCTTTCTTT CASSFWVLNTEAFF
TRBJ1-1 few - TRBV6-1 TGTGCCAGCAAAGGACAGATGAACACTGAAGCTTTCTTT CASKGQMNTEAFF
TRBJ1-2 - TRBD1 TRBV5-6 TGTGCCAGCAGCCGCCGGGACAGGGGTGGAGGCTACACCTTC CASSRRDRGGGYTF